The 20 T cell receptor beta chains reported below all come from one sample, sequenced in a study of T cells after yellow fever vaccination (dated by TCRdb to the late 2010s). Receptor libraries were prepared by 5' RACE. Instrument on record: Illumina NovaSeq 6000. The public reads were reprocessed in TCRdb via fastp at Q25 and MiXCR, keeping in-frame beta chains. Identical CDR3 proteins give one entry, which carries the most common genes and DNA. The sample table records 150,000 to 200,000 distinct CDR3 sequences; 9.3% of these occur just once. Jointly, the top ten make up roughly 40% of the sample. The treatment or condition label corresponds to: live attenuated yellow fever vaccine strain. The sample in question was CD8+ T cells sorted from PBMCs, obtained 45 days after the yellow fever booster vaccination. These receptors were collected from a young man who received the YFV17D yellow fever vaccine.

This chain uses TRBV6-5 with TRBJ1-3; 12 bases fit TRBD1. This CDR3 spans 15 amino acids. CDR1 is MNHEY and CDR2 is SVGAGI in the germline V gene. J gave up 4 bases and V 6 bases, and 4 bases lay outside the gene matches. The CDR3 loop reads CASRGQGAHGNTIYF. In DNA form, the CDR3 reads TGTGCCAGCAGGGGACAGGGGGCGCACGGAAACACCATATATTTT.

This clonotype appeared a few times. J is TRBJ1-1 and V is TRBV7-9, with a possible D match to TRBD1 (5 bases). The CDR3 totals 11 residues. CDR1 and CDR2 from the germline V gene are SEHNR and FQNEAQ (reference sequence). Trimming took off 7 bases at V and 6 bases at J, with 9 bases between the two ends. The CDR3 nucleotides are TGTGCCAGCATAGGGGCTGCTGAAGCTTTCTTT. Translated: CASIGAAEAFF.

This clonotype was observed many times. In DNA form, the CDR3 reads TGTGCCAGCAGTTTAGCGCTAGGCAGGAGCTATGGCTACACCTTC. Translation gives CASSLALGRSYGYTF. The rearrangement links TRBV12-3 or TRBV12-4 to TRBJ1-2; no firm D call. The CDR3 has 15 amino acids. V dropped 0 bases and J dropped 4 bases, with 12 bases sitting between them.

The rearrangement joins TRBV24-1 to TRBJ1-5; 10 bases align to TRBD1. Germline V CDR1 and CDR2: KGHDR, SFDVKD. The CDR3 has 17 residues. The V gene end was trimmed by 4 bases and the J gene end by 5 bases; junction bases not matched to a gene: 10. CDR3 sequence reads: CATSEPGTGEEDQPQHF. CDR3 sequence (DNA): TGTGCCACCAGTGAGCCTGGGACAGGGGAGGAGGATCAGCCCCAGCATTTT.

This clonotype appeared many times. This chain uses TRBV6-1 with TRBJ2-7, with D possibly TRBD2 on 5 matching bases. The CDR3 has 11 amino acids. Germline values: CDR1 MNHNS, CDR2 SASEGT. Trimming pared 5 bases from V and 4 bases from J, leaving 6 bases between. DNA of the CDR3: TGTGCCAGCAGTTGGGAGTACGAGCAGTACTTC. It specifies CASSWEYEQYF.

Only a few counts were recorded for this clonotype. The V gene is TRBV19, the J gene TRBJ1-1, with D unclear. Germline CDR1 LNHDA, CDR2 SQIVND (reference sequence). The CDR3 has 11 amino acids. Trimming left V 7 bases short and J 3 bases short, with 6 bases between. This CDR3 reads CASTYYTEAFF. The CDR3 region has the DNA TGTGCCAGTACATATTACACTGAAGCTTTCTTT.

This clonotype was picked up many times. The chain is built from TRBV27 and TRBJ2-3, with a possible D match to TRBD1 (5 bases). Germline loops: CDR1 MNHEY, CDR2 SMNVEV (reference sequence). V lost 5 bases, J lost 10 bases, and 16 bases lay in between. This CDR3 is built from 13 residues. The CDR3 bases are TGTGCCAGCAGTCTGGGGCTGGGGCTTTCGCAGTATTTT. This translates into CASSLGLGLSQYF.

This clonotype was seen only a few times. The gene calls are TRBV29-1 and TRBJ1-1, with TRBD1 as a possible D gene (6 bases). This CDR3 is 13 amino acids long. Per germline, CDR1 SQVTM and CDR2 ANQGSEA. V was clipped by 4 bases and J by 4 bases, with 13 bases between them. This CDR3 reads CSVAGGRVTEAFF. As DNA, the CDR3 is TGCAGCGTTGCGGGGGGGCGCGTCACTGAAGCTTTCTTT.

V gene TRBV6-5 combines with J gene TRBJ1-5, with D perhaps TRBD1 (5 bases). V lost 4 bases and J lost 5, with 9 bases in between. Germline V lookup: CDR1 MNHEY, CDR2 SVGAGI. The CDR3 covers 13 residues. CDR3 sequence reads: CASSFGGDQPQHF. The CDR3 coding sequence is TGTGCCAGCAGTTTCGGGGGGGATCAGCCCCAGCATTTT.

A few counts support this clonotype. V usage is TRBV7-3 and J usage is TRBJ2-1; D might be TRBD2 (7 bases). Trimming cost V 5 bases and J 7 bases, with 15 bases left between them. Germline V gene sequence: CDR1 SGHTA, CDR2 FQGTGA. This CDR3 is built from 14 residues. CDR3 nucleotide sequence: TGTGCCAGCAGCCAAGGGCGGGGGCTAAATGAGCAGTTCTTC. Protein product: CASSQGRGLNEQFF.

The chain is built from TRBV12-3 or TRBV12-4 and TRBJ2-1; TRBD2 matches at 8 bases. The CDR3 totals 15 residues. The trim removed 3 bases at V and 4 bases at J, leaving 5 bases unmatched. CDR3 region: CASSLPSGSYNEQFF. The CDR3 nucleotides read TGTGCCAGCAGTTTGCCTAGCGGGTCATACAATGAGCAGTTCTTC.

In its sample, this clonotype was seen a few times. J is TRBJ1-1 and V is TRBV4-3, with a tentative D call TRBD1 (5 bases). In germline, CDR1 is LGHNA, CDR2 YSLEER. The CDR3 contains 15 residues. Between the trimmed V and J ends, which lost 1 base and 3 bases, there was a span of 12 bases. The CDR3 sequence: CASSQGVGAHTEAFF. The DNA of the CDR3 is TGCGCCAGCAGCCAAGGGGTAGGGGCGCACACTGAAGCTTTCTTT.

The chain links TRBV6-2 or TRBV6-3 to TRBJ2-7; possibly TRBD2 for D (5 bases). The V gene lost 5 bases and the J gene lost 4 bases, with 15 bases spanning the gap. The CDR3 spans 14 residues. Germline CDR1 is MNHEY and CDR2 is SVGEGT. CDR3 amino acids: CASSPYPGSYEQYV. CDR3 sequence (DNA): TGTGCCAGCAGTCCTTATCCGGGATCATACGAGCAGTACGTC.

This clonotype was seen a few times. The genes are TRBV6-2 or TRBV6-3 and TRBJ2-5; D may be TRBD1 (5 bases). Trimming cost V 4 bases and J 7 bases, with 13 bases left between them. Germline loops: CDR1 MNHEY, CDR2 SVGEGT. There are 13 residues in the CDR3. The CDR3 DNA sequence: TGTGCCAGCAGTTTAGGGGATATAAGGACCCAGTACTTC. It specifies CASSLGDIRTQYF.

This clonotype showed up just a few times. The chain links TRBV20-1 to TRBJ2-1; D possibly corresponds to TRBD2 (5 bases). V was shortened by 0 bases and J by 1 base, with 10 bases between the two germline ends. CDR3 size: 15 residues. The germline V gene encodes CDR1 DFQATT and CDR2 SNEGSKA (reference sequence). The CDR3 DNA reads as TGCAGTGCTAGAGAATCTAGCAGATCCTACAATGAGCAGTTCTTC. Its translation is CSARESSRSYNEQFF.

The genes are TRBV6-6 and TRBJ2-7, with D maybe TRBD2 (5 bases). This CDR3 has 13 residues. V was pared by 5 bases and J by 3 bases, with 11 bases between. CDR1 MNHNY and CDR2 SVGAGI come from the germline V gene (reference sequence). The CDR3 nucleotides read TGTGCCAGCAGTCCCGGGAATCACTACGAGCAGTACTTC. It specifies CASSPGNHYEQYF.

This clonotype has only a few counts. This chain links TRBV7-2 with TRBJ2-1; no definite D call. CDR1 is SGHTA, CDR2 FQGNSA, per germline. V lost 2 bases and J 7 bases, leaving 9 bases between the germline ends. This CDR3 is 13 amino acids long. The CDR3 nucleotides are TGTGCCAGCAGCTTATTATACTGGAATGAGCAGTTCTTC. This translates into CASSLLYWNEQFF.

The rearrangement joins TRBV21-1 to TRBJ2-7; whether TRBD1, the table's D call, matches the DNA was not checked. TRBV21-1 is a recognized pseudogene. The CDR3 length is 12 residues. Here the CDR3 DNA reads TGTGTGACAGGGAATTGGGCCTACGAGCAGTACTTC. Translation gives CVTGNWAYEQYF.

This clonotype was recorded a few times. The V gene is TRBV5-1, the J gene TRBJ1-2, with 7 nucleotides matching TRBD1. The length of the CDR3 is 12 residues. Germline loops: CDR1 SGHRS, CDR2 YFSETQ. The V segment lost 7 bases and the J segment 6 bases; nucleotides outside the gene matches: 6. This CDR3 is CASRDSPNGYTF. Here the CDR3 DNA reads TGCGCCAGCCGGGACAGTCCCAATGGCTACACCTTC.

The J gene is TRBJ2-2, the V gene TRBV5-5, with 9 nucleotides matching TRBD1. With V trimmed by 5 bases and J by 6 bases, 14 bases remained unmatched. The CDR3 totals 17 residues. Germline loops: CDR1 SGHKS, CDR2 YYEKEE (reference sequence). CDR3 bases: TGTGCCAGCAGACCCCGACCGGGGACAGGGCCGGCCGGGGAGCTGTTTTTT. Translation gives CASRPRPGTGPAGELFF.